Each of the 28 T cell receptor beta chains below was sequenced from the same sample in a study of T cell changes during pregnancy in multiple sclerosis. Clones were read by immunoSEQ multiplex PCR, and TCRdb kept only the in-frame ones, dropping some. The repertoire holds some 60,000 clones, with around 92% as singletons. The starting material was peripheral blood, obtained in the first trimester of pregnancy. The receptors here all came from a female donor with multiple sclerosis, enrolled in a pregnancy study.

The chain links TRBV7-3 to TRBJ2-5, with D perhaps TRBD2 (7 bases). Trimming took 2 bases from V and 5 from J, leaving 12 bases between them. CDR1 SGHTA and CDR2 FQGTGA come from the germline V gene. This CDR3 is built from 14 residues. CDR3: CASSLAGAGETQYF. In nucleotides, the CDR3 is TGTGCCAGCAGCTTAGCGGGGGCCGGGGAGACCCAGTACTTC.

This chain links TRBV29-1 with TRBJ2-4, with 11 bases aligning to TRBD1. Trimming at V came to 1 base and at J to 7 bases, leaving 6 bases not matched to a gene. CDR1 and CDR2 (germline): SQVTM, ANQGSEA. The CDR3 extends over 15 amino acids. The CDR3 DNA reads as TGCAGCGTTGAAGGGACAGGGGGCGCGGGGAACATTCAGTACTTC. Its protein product is CSVEGTGGAGNIQYF.

The V gene is TRBV11-3, the J gene TRBJ2-2, with TRBD1 matching 8 bases. After removal of 5 bases from V and 6 bases from J, the junction contained 14 bases not matched to a gene. From germline, CDR1 is SGHNT and CDR2 YENEEA. CDR3 length equals 17 residues. Here the CDR3 reads CASSPGDGQGEAGELFF. The CDR3 DNA is TGTGCCAGCAGCCCCGGAGACGGACAGGGTGAAGCCGGGGAGCTGTTTTTT.

The chain is built from TRBV12-5 and TRBJ1-2; D is uncertain. The CDR3 spans 10 residues. Germline V gives CDR1 LGHNT, CDR2 FRNRAP. The CDR3 coding sequence is TGTGCCGTCAGGTGGGATGGCTACACCTTC. This translates into CAVRWDGYTF. Using reference TRBV12-5 and TRBJ1-2 for the parts outside the CDR3, the full variable domain is DARVTQTPRHKVTEMGQEVTMRCQPILGHNTVFWYRQTMMQGLELLAYFRNRAPLDDSGMPKDRFSAEMPDATLATLKIQPSEPRDSAVYFCAVRWDGYTFGSGTRLTVV.

The V and J genes are TRBV7-2 and TRBJ1-5; D may be TRBD1 (5 bases). Between the trimmed V and J ends, which lost 1 base and 4 bases, there was a span of 14 bases. The CDR3 totals 16 residues. Germline CDR1 is SGHTA and CDR2 is FQGNSA. The CDR3 loop is CASSLGPPQGNQPQHF. CDR3 coding DNA: TGTGCCAGCAGCTTAGGACCGCCTCAGGGTAATCAGCCCCAGCATTTT.

This rearrangement joins TRBV5-6 to TRBJ1-1; a weak D match, TRBD1 (5 bases). Germline V gene lookup returns CDR1 SGHDT and CDR2 YYEEEE. The CDR3 sequence is 12 residues long. The V and J ends lost 4 bases and 7 bases respectively, with 11 bases between them. The CDR3 spells CASSPQGLEAFF. As DNA, the CDR3 is TGTGCCAGCAGCCCCCAGGGCCTTGAAGCTTTCTTT. Based on the CDR3 plus reference TRBV5-6 and TRBJ1-1, the full variable domain is DAGVTQSPTHLIKTRGQQVTLRCSPKSGHDTVSWYQQALGQGPQFIFQYYEEEERQRGNFPDRFSGHQFPNYSSELNVNALLLGDSALYLCASSPQGLEAFFGQGTRLTVV.

The V and J genes are TRBV5-6 and TRBJ1-2; 8 nucleotides match TRBD1. In germline, CDR1 is SGHDT, CDR2 YYEEEE. V was clipped by 2 bases and J by 7 bases; unmatched bases: 4. There are 13 residues in the CDR3. The CDR3 bases are TGTGCCAGCAGCTTCTCAGGGGGCGGTGGCTACACCTTC. Residues: CASSFSGGGGYTF.

The chain joins TRBV25-1 to TRBJ1-2; D might be TRBD1 (5 bases). The CDR3 length is 13 residues. Germline V gives CDR1 MGHDK, CDR2 SYGVNS. V was cut by 4 bases and J by 6 bases, with 12 bases left in between. DNA for the CDR3: TGTGCCAGCAGTGCTCGGGGGTTGCATGGCTACACCTTC. It translates to CASSARGLHGYTF.

The CDR3 sequence: CASSQSGRSHSGNTIYF. The CDR3 DNA reads as TGCGCCAGCAGCCAATCCGGCAGGTCCCACTCTGGAAACACCATATATTTT. The gene calls are TRBV4-1 and TRBJ1-3, with D hard to call. Trimming left V 2 bases short and J 0 bases short, with 14 bases between. The CDR3 spans 17 residues. The germline V gene has CDR1 MGHRA and CDR2 YSYEKL.

The V and J genes are TRBV6-5 and TRBJ1-3; D not certain. Trimming stripped 5 bases from V and 0 bases from J, with 11 bases between. In germline, CDR1 is MNHEY, CDR2 SVGAGI. This CDR3 has 15 residues. The CDR3 region has the DNA TGTGCCAGCAGTCCAGACTTTACCTCTGGAAACACCATATATTTT. This translates into CASSPDFTSGNTIYF.

The rearrangement links TRBV6-5 to TRBJ2-7; D is undetermined. With 0 bases removed from V and 4 bases from J, the gap between germline ends came to 10 bases. Germline V gene sequence: CDR1 MNHEY, CDR2 SVGAGI. The CDR3 loop spans 14 amino acids. The CDR3 loop is CASSYSLERYEQYF. Here the CDR3 DNA reads TGTGCCAGCAGTTACTCGTTGGAGAGGTACGAGCAGTACTTC.

The rearrangement uses TRBV7-2 and TRBJ2-3; TRBD2 matches at 7 bases. The CDR3 is 16 amino acids. Germline loops: CDR1 SGHTA, CDR2 FQGNSA. V was pared by 4 bases and J by 1 base, with 8 bases of the junction left unmatched. The CDR3 nucleotides are TGTGCCAGCAGCTCGACTAGCCCGAGGGGCACAGATACGCAGTATTTT. Translated, it gives CASSSTSPRGTDTQYF.

The chain has TRBV5-6 and TRBJ2-7; 9 positions agree with TRBD1. The V gene end was trimmed by 2 bases and the J gene end by 3 bases; junction bases not matched to a gene: 6. The CDR3 has 15 residues. Germline V lookup: CDR1 SGHDT, CDR2 YYEEEE. The CDR3 sequence is CASSFSTGGFYEQYF. The CDR3 DNA reads TGTGCCAGCAGCTTCTCGACAGGGGGGTTCTACGAGCAGTACTTC.

The chain couples TRBV4-2 to TRBJ2-6; 9 nucleotides agree with TRBD2. Germline trimming cut 0 bases from V and 0 bases from J; bases unmatched to any gene: 6. The length of the CDR3 is 19 residues. Germline CDR1 is LGHNA and CDR2 is YNFKEQ. CDR3 sequence reads: CASSQDGAGGLSGANVLTF. In DNA, the CDR3 is TGTGCCAGCAGCCAAGATGGGGCGGGGGGGCTCTCTGGGGCCAACGTCCTGACTTTC.

This rearrangement joins TRBV18 to TRBJ2-1; 9 bases match TRBD2. CDR1 KGHSH and CDR2 LQKENI come from the germline V gene. Losses at the gene ends were 5 bases for V and 7 bases for J; bases not matched to a gene: 9. This CDR3 spans 15 amino acids. The CDR3 DNA reads as TGTGCCAGCTCAAATGACCTGGCGGGGGGGAATGAGCAGTTCTTC. The encoded protein is CASSNDLAGGNEQFF.

The J gene is TRBJ2-7, the V gene TRBV12-5; 7 bases agree with TRBD1. Germline CDR1 and CDR2: LGHNT and FRNRAP. This CDR3 is 14 amino acids long. V was pared by 6 bases and J by 5 bases, with 10 bases of the junction left unmatched. The CDR3, as DNA: TGTGCTAGTGGCCCCTGGGACAGTCAGGACGAGCAGTACTTC. Protein sequence: CASGPWDSQDEQYF.

V is TRBV9 and J is TRBJ2-3; 9 positions agree with TRBD2. Trimming at V came to 3 bases and at J to 4 bases, leaving 3 bases not matched to a gene. CDR3 length: 14 residues. CDR1 SGDLS and CDR2 YYNGEE come from the germline V gene. Written as DNA, the CDR3 is TGTGCCAGCAGCGATGCGGGGGGGGCAGATACGCAGTATTTT. This sequence encodes CASSDAGGADTQYF.

The rearrangement uses TRBV9 and TRBJ1-2, with a tentative D call TRBD1 (5 bases). CDR1 and CDR2 from the germline V gene are SGDLS and YYNGEE. Trimming removed 3 bases from V and 6 bases from J, with 18 bases in between. CDR3 length equals 15 residues. CDR3 sequence (DNA): TGTGCCAGCAGCGGCCGGGACGGCGGGAGGAATGGCTACACCTTC. It specifies CASSGRDGGRNGYTF.

V is TRBV7-9 and J is TRBJ1-2; D gene uncertain. This CDR3 is built from 13 residues. Germline loops: CDR1 SEHNR, CDR2 FQNEAQ (reference sequence). V was pared by 3 bases and J by 7 bases, with 12 bases between. The CDR3 is CASSFPGSSGYTF. CDR3 DNA: TGTGCCAGCAGCTTCCCAGGCTCAAGTGGCTACACCTTC.

This clone occurred once. The rearrangement links TRBV19 to TRBJ2-3; possibly TRBD2 for D (5 bases). This CDR3 spans 15 amino acids. V was trimmed by 2 bases and J by 3 bases, leaving 12 bases between them. Per the germline V gene, CDR1 is LNHDA and CDR2 is SQIVND (reference sequence). CDR3 in amino acids: CASSIPEVGTDTQYF. CDR3 DNA sequence: TGTGCCAGTAGTATACCGGAGGTTGGGACAGATACGCAGTATTTT. The whole variable domain, remainder taken from reference TRBV19 and TRBJ2-3, is DGGITQSPKYLFRKEGQNVTLSCEQNLNHDAMYWYRQDPGQGLRLIYYSQIVNDFQKGDIAEGYSVSREKKESFPLTVTSAQKNPTAFYLCASSIPEVGTDTQYFGPGTRLTVL.

The V and J genes are TRBV6-5 and TRBJ1-2; D perhaps matches TRBD1 (6 bases). The V end lost 2 bases, the J end lost 1 base, and 14 bases lay between the germline ends. CDR1 and CDR2 (germline): MNHEY, SVGAGI. This CDR3 spans 16 amino acids. The CDR3 sequence is CASSYTPRGGNYGYTF. The DNA of the CDR3 is TGTGCCAGCAGTTACACCCCGCGAGGGGGTAACTATGGCTACACCTTC.

This chain uses TRBV28 with TRBJ2-7; 9 nucleotides line up with TRBD1. The CDR3 is made up of 15 amino acids. Losses at the gene ends were 7 bases for V and 2 bases for J; bases not matched to a gene: 9. Germline lookup yields CDR1 MDHEN and CDR2 SYDVKM. The CDR3 region is CASTSTGTGTYEQYF. CDR3 DNA: TGTGCCAGCACCTCGACCGGGACAGGGACCTACGAGCAGTACTTC.

The chain uses TRBV6-4 and TRBJ2-1, with 14 bases fitting TRBD2. The germline V gene encodes CDR1 MRHNA and CDR2 SNTAGT. The CDR3 totals 15 residues. Trimming cost V 9 bases and J 4 bases; bases outside gene matches: 5. CDR3 in amino acids: CARTSGGAGYNEQFF. CDR3 sequence (DNA): TGTGCCAGGACTAGCGGGGGGGCCGGATACAATGAGCAGTTCTTC.

The chain couples TRBV30 to TRBJ1-1; 9 nucleotides match TRBD1. The V and J ends lost 3 bases and 2 bases, in that order; junction bases with no gene match: 1. Germline values: CDR1 GTSNPN, CDR2 SVGIG (reference sequence). CDR3 size: 13 residues. The CDR3 sequence: CAWRDRGNTEAFF. For the CDR3, the DNA is TGTGCCTGGAGGGACAGGGGAAACACTGAAGCTTTCTTT.

This clone has only one observation. V is TRBV18 and J is TRBJ2-1; the D gene is possibly TRBD1 (6 bases). Germline V gene lookup returns CDR1 KGHSH and CDR2 LQKENI. Trimming pared 2 bases from V and 2 bases from J, leaving 10 bases between. The CDR3 is 15 amino acids. Written as DNA, the CDR3 is TGTGCCAGCTCACCAGACAGGCGCACCTACAATGAGCAGTTCTTC. This translates into CASSPDRRTYNEQFF.

V and J are TRBV7-3 and TRBJ1-1; tentative D call: TRBD1 (5 bases). V lost 1 base to trimming and J lost 6 bases, with 15 bases between them. Per germline, CDR1 SGHTA and CDR2 FQGTGA. The CDR3 totals 15 residues. The DNA for the CDR3 is TGTGCCAGCAGCTTAATCGGGAGGGGAGTCTCTGAAGCTTTCTTT. This gives the protein CASSLIGRGVSEAFF.

The V and J genes are TRBV2 and TRBJ2-7; 7 bases are shared with TRBD1. Germline loops: CDR1 SNHLY, CDR2 FYNNEI. The CDR3 has 13 amino acids. Germline trimming cut 6 bases from V and 4 bases from J; bases unmatched to any gene: 6. Here the CDR3 reads CASRGTDSYEQYF. DNA of the CDR3: TGTGCCAGCAGAGGGACAGACAGTTACGAGCAGTACTTC.

This clone was detected only once. The CDR3 DNA reads TGTGCCAGCAGCTCCGTTTCCCCCAACTATGGCTACACCTTC. Translation gives CASSSVSPNYGYTF. The genes are TRBV7-8 and TRBJ1-2; D ambiguous. V lost 4 bases to trimming and J lost 2 bases, with 11 bases between them. The CDR3 spans 14 residues. Germline V gene lookup returns CDR1 SGHVS and CDR2 FQNEAQ.